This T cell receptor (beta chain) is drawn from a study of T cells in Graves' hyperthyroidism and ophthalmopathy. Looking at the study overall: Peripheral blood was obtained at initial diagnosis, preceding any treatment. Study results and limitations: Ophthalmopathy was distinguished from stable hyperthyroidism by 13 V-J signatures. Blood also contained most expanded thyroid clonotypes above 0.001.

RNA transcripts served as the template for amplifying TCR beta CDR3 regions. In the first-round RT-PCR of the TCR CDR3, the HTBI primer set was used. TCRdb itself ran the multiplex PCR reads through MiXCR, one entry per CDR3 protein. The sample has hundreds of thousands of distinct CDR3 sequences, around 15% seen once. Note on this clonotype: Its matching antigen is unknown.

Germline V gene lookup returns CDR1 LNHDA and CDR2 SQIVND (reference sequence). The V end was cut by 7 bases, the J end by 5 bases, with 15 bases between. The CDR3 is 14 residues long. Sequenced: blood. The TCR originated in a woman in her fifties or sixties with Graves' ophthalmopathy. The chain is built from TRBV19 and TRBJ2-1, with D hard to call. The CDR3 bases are TGTGCCAGTACCCTAACCTTTTCAAACAATGAGCAGTTCTTC. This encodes CASTLTFSNNEQFF.